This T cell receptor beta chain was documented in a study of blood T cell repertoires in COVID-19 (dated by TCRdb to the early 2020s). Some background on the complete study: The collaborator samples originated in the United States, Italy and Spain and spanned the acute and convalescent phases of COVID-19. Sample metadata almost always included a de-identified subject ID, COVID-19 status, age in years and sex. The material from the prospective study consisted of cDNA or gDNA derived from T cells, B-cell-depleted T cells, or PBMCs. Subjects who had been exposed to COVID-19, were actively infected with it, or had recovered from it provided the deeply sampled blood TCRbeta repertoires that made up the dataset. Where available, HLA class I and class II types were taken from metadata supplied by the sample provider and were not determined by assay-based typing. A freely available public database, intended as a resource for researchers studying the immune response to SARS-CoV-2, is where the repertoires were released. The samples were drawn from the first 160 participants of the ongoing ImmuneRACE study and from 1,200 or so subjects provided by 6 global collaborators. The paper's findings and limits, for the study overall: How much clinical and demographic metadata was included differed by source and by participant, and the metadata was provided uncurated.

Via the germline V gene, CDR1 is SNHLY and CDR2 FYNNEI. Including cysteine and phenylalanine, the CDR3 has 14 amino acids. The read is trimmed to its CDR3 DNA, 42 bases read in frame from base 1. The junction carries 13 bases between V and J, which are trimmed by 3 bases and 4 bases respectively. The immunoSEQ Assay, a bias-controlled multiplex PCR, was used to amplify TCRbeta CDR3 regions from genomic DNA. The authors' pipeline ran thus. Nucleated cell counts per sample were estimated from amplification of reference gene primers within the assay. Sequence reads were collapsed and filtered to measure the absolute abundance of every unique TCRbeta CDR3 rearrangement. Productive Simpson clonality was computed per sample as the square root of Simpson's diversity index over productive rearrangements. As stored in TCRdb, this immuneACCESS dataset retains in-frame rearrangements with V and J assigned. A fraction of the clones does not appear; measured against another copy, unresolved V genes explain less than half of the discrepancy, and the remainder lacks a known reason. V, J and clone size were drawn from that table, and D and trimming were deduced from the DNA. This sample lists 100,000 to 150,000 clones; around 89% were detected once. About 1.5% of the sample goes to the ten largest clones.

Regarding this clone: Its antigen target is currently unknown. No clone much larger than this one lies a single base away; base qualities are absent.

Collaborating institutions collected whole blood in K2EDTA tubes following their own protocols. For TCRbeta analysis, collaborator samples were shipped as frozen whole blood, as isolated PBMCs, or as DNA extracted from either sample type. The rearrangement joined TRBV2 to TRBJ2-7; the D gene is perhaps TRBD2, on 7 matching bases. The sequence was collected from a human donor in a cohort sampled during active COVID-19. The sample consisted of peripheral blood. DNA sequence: TGTGCCAGCAGTGAGGCGGGGGCGCGGTACGAGCAGTACTTC. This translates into CASSEAGARYEQYF.